This entry lists 3 T cell receptor beta chains sequenced from one sample in a study of neoadjuvant anti-PD-1 for oral cavity cancer. Libraries were prepared by immunoSEQ multiplex PCR; TCRdb keeps only in-frame clonotypes and omits some of them. This table has some 15,000 clones, around 69% appearing once. Sequences were derived from PBMCs, sampled before nivolumab (anti-PD-1) treatment. The receptors originated from a person aged 35-80 years with oral cavity squamous cell carcinoma.

This clone was observed a few times. The V and J genes are TRBV28 and TRBJ2-1; 10 bases align to TRBD1. Germline CDR1 reads MDHEN; CDR2 reads SYDVKM. V shed 3 bases and J 3 bases; nucleotides not matched to a gene: 2. The CDR3 runs to 15 residues. CDR3 region: CASSFWTGGYNEQFF. The CDR3 DNA follows: TGTGCCAGCAGTTTCTGGACAGGGGGCTACAATGAGCAGTTCTTC. The variable domain in full, completed from reference TRBV28 and TRBJ2-1, reads DVKVTQSSRYLVKRTGEKVFLECVQDMDHENMFWYRQDPGLGLRLIYFSYDVKMKEKGDIPEGYSVSREKKERFSLILESASTNQTSMYLCASSFWTGGYNEQFFGPGTRLTVL.

About this clone: The junction departs from the called germline gene at one end, perhaps through a read error. The J gene is TRBJ2-2, the V gene TRBV7-3, with D perhaps TRBD1 (6 bases). CDR1 SGHTA and CDR2 FQGTGA come from the germline V gene. The CDR3 length is 17 residues. CDR3 protein: CASSLTTGLANTGELFF. The DNA of the CDR3 is TGTGCCAGCAGCCTAACCACAGGGCTCGCGAACACCGGGGAGCTGTTTTTT.

This clone was observed a handful of times. This rearrangement joins TRBV4-2 to TRBJ2-7; tentatively, D is TRBD1 (5 bases). Germline V gene data show CDR1 as LGHNA and CDR2 as YNFKEQ. The ends were cut back, 4 bases at V and 4 bases at J, with 17 bases in the middle. This CDR3 spans 15 amino acids. The CDR3 nucleotides are TGTGCCAGCAGCCTCTACCAGGGAATTCTGTACGAGCAGTACTTC. This codes for CASSLYQGILYEQYF.